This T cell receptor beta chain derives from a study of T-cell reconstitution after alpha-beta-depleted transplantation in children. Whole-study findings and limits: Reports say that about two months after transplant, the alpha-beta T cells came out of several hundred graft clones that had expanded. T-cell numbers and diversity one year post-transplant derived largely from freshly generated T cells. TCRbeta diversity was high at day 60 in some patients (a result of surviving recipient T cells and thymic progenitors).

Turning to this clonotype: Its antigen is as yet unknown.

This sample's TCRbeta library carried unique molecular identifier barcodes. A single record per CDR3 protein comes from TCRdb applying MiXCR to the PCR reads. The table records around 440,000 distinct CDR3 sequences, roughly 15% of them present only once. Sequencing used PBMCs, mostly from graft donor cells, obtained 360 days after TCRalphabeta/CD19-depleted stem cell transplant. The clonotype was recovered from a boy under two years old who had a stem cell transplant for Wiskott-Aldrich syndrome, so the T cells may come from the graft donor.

Here the CDR3 reads CASRSTVSGANVLTF. CDR3 coding DNA: TGTGCCAGCAGGTCTACAGTCTCTGGGGCCAACGTCCTGACTTTC. V gene TRBV7-9 combines with J gene TRBJ2-6, with D uncertain. V was cut by 6 bases and J by 0 bases, with 9 bases left in between. The CDR3 runs 15 residues. The germline V gene encodes CDR1 SEHNR and CDR2 FQNEAQ (reference sequence). Based on the CDR3 plus reference TRBV7-9 and TRBJ2-6, the full variable domain is DTGVSQNPRHKITKRGQNVTFRCDPISEHNRLYWYRQTLGQGPEFLTYFQNEAQLEKSRLLSDRFSAERPKGSFSTLEIQRTEQGDSAMYLCASRSTVSGANVLTFGAGSRLTVL.